Below, 21 T cell receptor beta chains from the same sample are listed, as sequenced in a study of shared clonotypes between healthy human individuals (dated by TCRdb to the early 2020s). The method was the immunoSEQ multiplex PCR assay. TCRdb obtained this table from immuneACCESS and retained in-frame rearrangements with V and J assigned. These tables miss some clones; where compared with another copy, unresolved V genes account for less than half of the shortfall, and the remainder is unexplained. A total of fewer than 2.5 million clones appear in this sample, 93% of them only once. The ten largest clonotypes hold approximately 0.37% of the sample. Sequenced input: naive CD4+ T cells from PBMCs. In the paper's terms, the cell subset or site label means: CD45RA+ positively selected. These receptors came from a man younger than 35 in good health. Some clones in this sample may be carry-over from other donors' samples.

This chain links TRBV5-1 with TRBJ2-7; possible D gene TRBD2, 5 bases. Per germline, CDR1 SGHRS and CDR2 YFSETQ. This CDR3 spans 18 amino acids. The V gene lost 0 bases and the J gene lost 2 bases, with 21 bases spanning the gap. The CDR3 bases are TGCGCCAGCAGCTTGGAGGTCAAAGGACCGGGGAGTCCCTACGAGCAGTACTTC. Amino acid sequence: CASSLEVKGPGSPYEQYF.

This clone has a single count. DNA for the CDR3: TGTGCCAGCAGGGTTTCAGGGGCCGGTACAGATACGCAGTATTTT. The encoded protein is CASRVSGAGTDTQYF. J is TRBJ2-3 and V is TRBV7-9; D might be TRBD1 (6 bases). Germline values: CDR1 SEHNR, CDR2 FQNEAQ (reference sequence). This CDR3 is 15 amino acids long. V lost 6 bases and J 3 bases, leaving 16 bases between the germline ends.

This clone was seen only once. The genes are TRBV7-8 and TRBJ2-7; TRBD1 matches 11 bases. Germline CDR1 and CDR2: SGHVS and FQNEAQ. There are 15 residues in the CDR3. V lost 5 bases, J lost 2 bases, and 5 bases stayed unmatched. The CDR3 is CASSQPGQGAYEQYF. The CDR3 region has the DNA TGTGCCAGCAGCCAACCGGGACAGGGGGCCTACGAGCAGTACTTC.

This rearrangement joins TRBV4-1 to TRBJ2-7; D tentatively reads TRBD1 or TRBD2 (5 bases each). The germline V gene encodes CDR1 MGHRA and CDR2 YSYEKL. The CDR3 spans 17 residues. The V gene lost 4 bases and the J gene lost 2 bases, with 21 bases spanning the gap. The CDR3 sequence: CASSRVRAGQLPYEQYF. The CDR3 DNA reads TGCGCCAGCAGCCGGGTGAGGGCAGGGCAGCTTCCCTACGAGCAGTACTTC.

The gene calls are TRBV7-6 and TRBJ2-5, with TRBD2 matching over 8 bases. Looked up from germline, CDR1 is SGHVS and CDR2 is FNYEAQ. V lost 3 bases to trimming and J lost 4 bases; unmatched junction nucleotides: 7. The CDR3 is made up of 15 amino acids. The CDR3 nucleotides read TGTGCCAGCAGCTTTAGCGGGACACGGGGAGAGACCCAGTACTTC. Translating it yields CASSFSGTRGETQYF.

Note on this clone: An end of the junction differs from the germline gene, which may be a read error. The rearrangement links TRBV5-8 to TRBJ2-7; 12 bases are a match to TRBD2. This CDR3 contains 12 residues. Germline CDR1 reads SGHTS; CDR2 reads YDEGEE. The CDR3 region has the DNA TGTGCCAGCAGCTTGGTGGGACTAGCGGGTAGCTTC. This encodes CASSLVGLAGSF.

CDR3 bases: TGTGCCAGCTCACCACTTTTGGCTAGCCTTTCCTACGAGCAGTACTTC. It is translated as CASSPLLASLSYEQYF. The J gene is TRBJ2-7, the V gene TRBV18, with a possible D match to TRBD2 (5 bases). The CDR3 covers 16 residues. V lost 1 base and J lost 1, with 14 bases in between. Looked up from germline, CDR1 is KGHSH and CDR2 is LQKENI. Supplemented by reference TRBV18 and TRBJ2-7, the full variable domain reads NAGVMQNPRHLVRRRGQEARLRCSPMKGHSHVYWYRQLPEEGLKFMVYLQKENIIDESGMPKERFSAEFPKEGPSILRIQQVVRGDSAAYFCASSPLLASLSYEQYFGPGTRLTVT.

This chain links TRBV27 with TRBJ1-1, with TRBD1 as a possible D gene (5 bases). This CDR3 has 15 amino acids. Germline loops: CDR1 MNHEY, CDR2 SMNVEV (reference sequence). Trimming cost V 6 bases and J 3 bases, with 17 bases left between them. In nucleotides, the CDR3 is TGTGCCAGCAGATTTTTGGGACTGCAATACACTGAAGCTTTCTTT. This sequence encodes CASRFLGLQYTEAFF.

This clone was observed once. This chain uses TRBV7-9 with TRBJ2-7; a possible D gene is TRBD1 (5 bases). CDR3 length: 14 residues. Germline CDR1 SEHNR, CDR2 FQNEAQ (reference sequence). V shed 1 base and J shed 6 bases, with 13 bases lying between them. The DNA for the CDR3 is TGTGCCAGCAGCTTAGATGTCAGGGTTAGCGAGCAGTACTTC. It translates to CASSLDVRVSEQYF.

This clone has just one count. Other DNA sequences in the sample encode the same CDR3. The J gene is TRBJ2-3, the V gene TRBV7-2; D unresolved. Trimming left V 1 base short and J 3 bases short, with 8 bases between. This CDR3 has 14 amino acids. Germline loops: CDR1 SGHTA, CDR2 FQGNSA. CDR3 loop: CASSLGARTDTQYF. In DNA form, the CDR3 reads TGTGCCAGCAGCTTAGGGGCCCGAACAGATACGCAGTATTTT.

The genes are TRBV28 and TRBJ2-1; 14 bases line up with TRBD2. The CDR3 is 16 residues long. After removal of 6 bases from V and 9 bases from J, the junction contained 10 bases not matched to a gene. Germline values: CDR1 MDHEN, CDR2 SYDVKM. The CDR3 is CASRPPGLAGVGEQFF. Written as DNA, the CDR3 is TGTGCCAGCAGGCCACCGGGACTAGCGGGAGTCGGTGAGCAGTTCTTC. The full variable domain, completed using reference TRBV28 and TRBJ2-1, is DVKVTQSSRYLVKRTGEKVFLECVQDMDHENMFWYRQDPGLGLRLIYFSYDVKMKEKGDIPEGYSVSREKKERFSLILESASTNQTSMYLCASRPPGLAGVGEQFFGPGTRLTVL.

The V call is TRBV7-2, the J call TRBJ2-5, with TRBD1 identical over 10 bases. Germline trimming cut 4 bases from V and 6 bases from J; bases unmatched to any gene: 2. Germline CDR1 is SGHTA and CDR2 is FQGNSA. This CDR3 has 13 amino acids. CDR3: CASSWDRGQTQYF. The DNA of the CDR3 is TGTGCCAGCAGCTGGGACAGGGGACAGACCCAGTACTTC.

This chain connects TRBV4-1 to TRBJ2-2; maybe TRBD2 (7 bases). With 2 bases removed from V and 5 bases from J, the gap between germline ends came to 27 bases. The CDR3 covers 20 residues. Per germline, CDR1 MGHRA and CDR2 YSYEKL. The CDR3 region is CASSQFVNREGGPQTGELFF. CDR3 DNA sequence: TGCGCCAGCAGCCAATTCGTGAACAGGGAGGGGGGCCCACAAACCGGGGAGCTGTTTTTT.

The chain couples TRBV10-3 to TRBJ2-2, with unresolved D. The CDR3 sequence is 15 residues long. Germline V CDR1 and CDR2: ENHRY, SYGVKD. Between the trimmed V and J ends, which lost 2 bases and 1 base, there was a span of 8 bases. As DNA, the CDR3 is TGTGCCATCAGTGAGGGTCTGTTGAACACCGGGGAGCTGTTTTTT. Translation: CAISEGLLNTGELFF.

The rearrangement uses TRBV5-4 and TRBJ2-7, with a tentative D call TRBD1 (5 bases). The CDR3 runs to 14 residues. The germline V and J ends were trimmed by 0 bases and 7 bases, with 14 bases remaining between them. The germline V gene encodes CDR1 SGHNT and CDR2 YYREEE (reference sequence). The CDR3 region has the DNA TGTGCCAGCAGCTTGGGGGGCAGAGGCCGAGAGCAGTACTTC. Translating it yields CASSLGGRGREQYF.

The V and J genes are TRBV20-1 and TRBJ2-1; 7 nucleotides agree with TRBD2. CDR1 is DFQATT, CDR2 SNEGSKA, per germline (reference sequence). Unmatched junction bases numbered 5, after V lost 6 bases and J lost 9 bases. The CDR3 is 11 residues long. CDR3 DNA: TGCAGTGCCGGAGCGGGAACTGAGCAGTTCTTC. This encodes CSAGAGTEQFF.

This chain connects TRBV19 to TRBJ1-1, with TRBD1 matching 10 bases. This CDR3 is 15 amino acids long. CDR1 and CDR2 from the germline V gene are LNHDA and SQIVND (reference sequence). Trimming cost V 10 bases and J 4 bases; bases outside gene matches: 12. CDR3 DNA sequence: TGTGCCACGACGGACAGGGGGATAGGGGGCACTGAAGCTTTCTTT. It translates to CATTDRGIGGTEAFF.

This chain uses TRBV30 with TRBJ2-5, with D tentatively TRBD1 (6 bases). CDR3 length: 14 residues. CDR1 and CDR2 from the germline V gene are GTSNPN and SVGIG (reference sequence). Trimming shortened V by 1 base and J by 2 bases, and 11 bases separated the two germline ends. This chain's CDR3 is CAWSGGTLQETQYF. Written as DNA, the CDR3 is TGTGCCTGGAGTGGAGGGACATTACAAGAGACCCAGTACTTC.

The rearrangement uses TRBV5-6 and TRBJ2-2, with a possible D match to TRBD2 (6 bases). The V gene's germline CDR1 is SGHDT and CDR2 YYEEEE. The CDR3 consists of 15 residues. V was cut by 0 bases and J by 3 bases, with 9 bases left in between. In DNA, the CDR3 is TGTGCCAGCAGCTTGGTGCGGGGCTACACCGGGGAGCTGTTTTTT. Its translation is CASSLVRGYTGELFF.

This chain joins TRBV4-3 and TRBJ1-2, with D possibly matching TRBD1 (5 bases). Germline assignment: CDR1 LGHNA and CDR2 YSLEER. Trimming shortened V by 4 bases and J by 1 base, and 13 bases separated the two germline ends. This CDR3 region has 15 residues. CDR3 bases: TGCGCCAGCAGCCGAAAAACAGACAGTAACTATGGCTACACCTTC. Translation gives CASSRKTDSNYGYTF.

As concerns this clone: Distinct nucleotide sequences in the sample also encode this CDR3. The CDR3 DNA follows: TGTGCCAGCAGCTTTCAGGGGGCGGGAGATACGCAGTATTTT. Protein: CASSFQGAGDTQYF. V usage is TRBV7-9 and J usage is TRBJ2-3; 8 bases are a match to TRBD1. CDR1 SEHNR and CDR2 FQNEAQ come from the germline V gene (reference sequence). The CDR3 has 14 amino acids. V lost 3 bases and J lost 5; bases outside the gene matches: 4.